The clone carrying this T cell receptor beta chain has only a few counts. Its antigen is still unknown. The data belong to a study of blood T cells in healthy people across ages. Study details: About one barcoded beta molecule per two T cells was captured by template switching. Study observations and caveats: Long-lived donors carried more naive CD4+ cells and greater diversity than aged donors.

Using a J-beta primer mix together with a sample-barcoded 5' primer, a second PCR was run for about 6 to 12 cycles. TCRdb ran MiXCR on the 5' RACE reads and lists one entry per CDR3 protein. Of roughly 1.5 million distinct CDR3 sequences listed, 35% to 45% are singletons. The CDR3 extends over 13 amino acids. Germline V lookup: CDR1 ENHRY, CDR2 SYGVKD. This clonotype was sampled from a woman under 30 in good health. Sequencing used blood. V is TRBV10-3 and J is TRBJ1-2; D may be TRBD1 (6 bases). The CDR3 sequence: CAIFEGGVYGYTF. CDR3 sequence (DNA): TGTGCAATTTTTGAAGGGGGGGTCTATGGCTACACCTTC.